This TCR beta chain came from a study of T cells in localized non-small cell lung cancer. CDR1 LNHDA and CDR2 SQIVND come from the germline V gene (reference sequence). The CDR3 is 10 amino acids. V lost 9 bases and J 11 bases, leaving 10 bases between the germline ends. Turning to this clone: Its cognate antigen is unknown.

Study-wide results and caveats: When the top 100 tumor clones were examined, a median around 61 of them also appeared in the adjacent lung, which was paired and uninvolved. Multi-region tumor sequencing was not done, so intratumor heterogeneity could not be excluded.

Clones were sequenced by immunoSEQ multiplex PCR, and TCRdb holds only the in-frame ones, with some missing. The table has under 55,000 clones, around three quarters seen once; the top ten hold 4.5% to 5.5%. The chain recombines TRBV19 with TRBJ1-4; D is unresolved. The sequencing here drew on PBMCs, taken before any cancer treatment. This receptor was identified in a woman aged 40-69 years with stage II lung adenocarcinoma. CDR3 residues: CASHHGKLFF. The DNA for the CDR3 is TGTGCCAGCCACCATGGGAAACTGTTTTTT.